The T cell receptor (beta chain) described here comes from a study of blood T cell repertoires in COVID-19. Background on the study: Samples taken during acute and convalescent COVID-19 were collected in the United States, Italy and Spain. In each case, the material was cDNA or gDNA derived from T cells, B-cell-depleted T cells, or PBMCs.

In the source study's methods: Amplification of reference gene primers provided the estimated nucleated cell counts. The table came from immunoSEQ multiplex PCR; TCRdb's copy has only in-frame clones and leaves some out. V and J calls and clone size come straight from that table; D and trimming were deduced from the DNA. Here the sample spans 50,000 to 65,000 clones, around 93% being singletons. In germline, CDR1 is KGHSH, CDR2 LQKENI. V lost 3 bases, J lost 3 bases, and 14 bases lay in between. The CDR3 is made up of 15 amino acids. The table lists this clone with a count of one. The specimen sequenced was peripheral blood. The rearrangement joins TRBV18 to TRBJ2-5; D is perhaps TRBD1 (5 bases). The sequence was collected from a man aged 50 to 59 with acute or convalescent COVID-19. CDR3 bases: TGTGCCAGCTCACCCCAGGGTAATCGAGAAGAGACCCAGTACTTC. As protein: CASSPQGNREETQYF.